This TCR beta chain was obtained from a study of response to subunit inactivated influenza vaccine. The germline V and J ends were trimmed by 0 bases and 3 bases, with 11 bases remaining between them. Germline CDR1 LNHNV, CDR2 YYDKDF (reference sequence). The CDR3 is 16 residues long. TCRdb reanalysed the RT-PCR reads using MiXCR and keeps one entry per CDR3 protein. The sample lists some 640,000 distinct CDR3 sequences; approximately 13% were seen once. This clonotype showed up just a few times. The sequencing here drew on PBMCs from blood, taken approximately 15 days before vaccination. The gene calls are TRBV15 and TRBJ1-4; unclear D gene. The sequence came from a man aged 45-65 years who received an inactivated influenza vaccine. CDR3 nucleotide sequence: TGTGCCACCAGCAGAGATCGAGTCGGACCTAATGAAAAACTGTTTTTT. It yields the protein CATSRDRVGPNEKLFF.